This entry lists 10 T cell receptor beta chains sequenced from one sample in a study of T-cell reconstitution after alpha-beta-depleted transplantation in children. The TCRbeta library was prepared with unique molecular identifiers. In TCRdb, the PCR reads were re-called with MiXCR into one record per CDR3 protein. The sample has about 440,000 distinct CDR3 sequences, around two fifths seen once. The sequences come from PBMCs, collected before TCRalphabeta/CD19-depleted stem cell transplant. These TCRs come from a girl aged 2 to 10 with aplastic anemia, due to receive a stem cell transplant.

This clonotype appeared a few times. V and J are TRBV7-2 and TRBJ2-1; TRBD1 matches at 7 bases. Germline CDR1 SGHTA, CDR2 FQGNSA. The CDR3 sequence is 15 residues long. The junction had 4 bases not matched to a gene; V was cut back by 5 bases and J by 0 bases. The CDR3 coding sequence is TGTGCCAGCAGCACCTCAGGGGGCTCCTACAATGAGCAGTTCTTC. Its protein is CASSTSGGSYNEQFF.

This clonotype has ten or more counts. V usage is TRBV5-1 and J usage is TRBJ2-1, with unresolved D. Germline CDR1 and CDR2: SGHRS and YFSETQ. CDR3 size: 12 residues. V was shortened by 0 bases and J by 9 bases, with 7 bases between the two germline ends. The CDR3 coding sequence is TGCGCCAGCAGCTTGGAGTATAGTGAGCAGTTCTTC. It translates to CASSLEYSEQFF.

Note on this clonotype: Here the CDR3 omits its conserved ending phenylalanine or tryptophan, so a read error is the likely source. The rearrangement uses TRBV5-1 and TRBJ1-1; TRBD1 agrees at 7 bases. J lost 1 base, V lost 2 bases, and 5 bases had no gene match. Germline V lookup: CDR1 SGHRS, CDR2 YFSETQ. The CDR3 runs 15 residues. In DNA form, the CDR3 reads TGCGCCAGCAGCTTAATGCGGGACAGGAACACTGAAGCTTTCATT. This codes for CASSLMRDRNTEAFI.

In regard to this clonotype: An end of the junction differs from the germline gene, which may be a read error. The V call is TRBV4-2, the J call TRBJ2-1, with 12 bases aligning to TRBD1. This CDR3 contains 17 residues. CDR1 and CDR2 from the germline V gene are LGHNA and YNFKEQ. The CDR3 is CASNQIPGQGAYNEQFF. The CDR3 DNA sequence: TGTGCCAGCAACCAAATACCGGGACAGGGGGCTTACAATGAGCAGTTCTTC.

This clonotype was counted a single time. The chain couples TRBV14 to TRBJ2-6; D remains ambiguous. There are 17 residues in the CDR3. The V gene lost 0 bases and the J gene lost 6 bases, with 15 bases spanning the gap. CDR1 and CDR2 (germline): SGHDN, FVKESK. The CDR3 nucleotides are TGTGCCAGCAGCCAAGATATTATTGGCAGAAAGGCCAACGTCCTGACTTTC. Protein sequence: CASSQDIIGRKANVLTF.

This clonotype was counted many times. The chain joins TRBV5-1 to TRBJ2-1, with D perhaps TRBD2 (5 bases). Per the germline V gene, CDR1 is SGHRS and CDR2 is YFSETQ. V gave up 0 bases and J gave up 1 base, with 11 bases separating them. This CDR3 spans 16 amino acids. CDR3 loop: CASSLGGRVSYNEQFF. CDR3 nucleotides: TGCGCCAGCAGCTTGGGAGGGCGGGTTTCCTACAATGAGCAGTTCTTC.

In regard to this clonotype: The junction does not match germline at one end; this may be a read error. The chain employs TRBV20-1 and TRBJ2-7; 7 nucleotides align to TRBD1. CDR1 DFQATT and CDR2 SNEGSKA come from the germline V gene (reference sequence). The CDR3 is 16 residues long. DNA for the CDR3: TGCAGTGTTAGAGGACAGGTTCCGCCGATTCCCTACGAGCAGTACTTC. This sequence encodes CSVRGQVPPIPYEQYF.

V is TRBV19 and J is TRBJ1-2; 9 positions agree with TRBD1. Germline CDR1 LNHDA, CDR2 SQIVND (reference sequence). This CDR3 has 15 amino acids. Germline trimming cut 2 bases from V and 2 bases from J; bases unmatched to any gene: 3. CDR3: CASSISGTGNYGYTF. Written as DNA, the CDR3 is TGTGCCAGTAGTATATCCGGGACAGGGAACTATGGCTACACCTTC.

The chain combines TRBV29-1 with TRBJ2-1; TRBD2 matches at 14 bases. Germline assignment: CDR1 SQVTM and CDR2 ANQGSEA. The CDR3 contains 15 residues. Unmatched junction bases numbered 8, after V lost 5 bases and J lost 8 bases. The CDR3 nucleotides are TGCAGCGTTAGCCGCGGGACTAGCGGGAGCGATGAGCAGTTCTTC. Its translation: CSVSRGTSGSDEQFF.

V and J are TRBV6-1 and TRBJ2-2; D unresolved. The germline gives CDR1 MNHNS, CDR2 SASEGT. This CDR3 is built from 12 residues. Deletions cut 3 bases from V and 6 bases from J, with 5 bases between. CDR3 nucleotide sequence: TGTGCCAGCAGTGATCGATCCGGGGAGCTGTTTTTT. Translating gives CASSDRSGELFF.